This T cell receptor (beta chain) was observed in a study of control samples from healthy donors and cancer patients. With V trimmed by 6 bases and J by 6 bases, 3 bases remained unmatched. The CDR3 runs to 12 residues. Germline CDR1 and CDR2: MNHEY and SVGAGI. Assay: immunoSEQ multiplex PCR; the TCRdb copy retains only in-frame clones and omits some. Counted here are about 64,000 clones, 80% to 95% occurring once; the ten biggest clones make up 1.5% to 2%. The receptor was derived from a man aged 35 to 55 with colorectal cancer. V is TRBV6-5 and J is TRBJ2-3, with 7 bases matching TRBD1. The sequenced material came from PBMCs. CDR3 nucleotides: TGTGCCAGCAGCCAACAGGGGGATACGCAGTATTTT. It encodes CASSQQGDTQYF.